Listed below are T cell receptor beta chains from one sample, sequenced in a study of T cells after yellow fever vaccination. TCRdb re-called the 5' RACE reads through MiXCR, storing one row per CDR3 protein. Of about 400,000 distinct CDR3 sequences in the sample, under 14% were seen once. Material: PBMCs, obtained on the day of the first yellow fever vaccination. These receptors were collected from a man between 18 and 35 years old who received the YFV17D yellow fever vaccine. CDR3s include the opening cysteine and the closing phenylalanine or tryptophan. Each record gives: clone size, D gene, V gene, J gene, CDR3 DNA, CDR3 protein. A D gene is named only where the DNA matches it firmly. Size is stated for part of the rows, as once, few or many counts, or as a class when the clone is expanded.

abundance: -
d_gene: -
v_gene: TRBV12-5
j_gene: TRBJ2-3
CDR3nt: TGTGCTAGTGGTTTGATAGGAGGAGATACGCAGTATTTT
CDR3aa: CASGLIGGDTQYF

abundance: few
d_gene: -
v_gene: TRBV9
j_gene: TRBJ1-2
CDR3nt: TGTGCCAGCAGGGCGTCCGACAGCTATGGCTACACCTTC
CDR3aa: CASRASDSYGYTF

abundance: many
d_gene: -
v_gene: TRBV5-1
j_gene: TRBJ1-4
CDR3nt: TGCGCCAGCAGCTTGGCCGGCTCAACTAATGAAAAACTGTTTTTT
CDR3aa: CASSLAGSTNEKLFF

abundance: -
d_gene: -
v_gene: TRBV7-1
j_gene: TRBJ2-4
CDR3nt: TGTGCCAGCAGCCCCGGGCTGACCGGGACCCTTTATTTC
CDR3aa: CASSPGLTGTLYF

abundance: many
d_gene: -
v_gene: TRBV5-4
j_gene: TRBJ1-2
CDR3nt: TGTGCCAGCAGCCCGAGGCAGGGGTCCGTCTATGGCTACACCTTC
CDR3aa: CASSPRQGSVYGYTF

abundance: few
d_gene: TRBD1
v_gene: TRBV4-1
j_gene: TRBJ2-7
CDR3nt: TGCGCCAGCAGCCACCCCACCGGGACAGGGGGCTACGAGCAGTACTTC
CDR3aa: CASSHPTGTGGYEQYF

abundance: -
d_gene: TRBD2
v_gene: TRBV7-2
j_gene: TRBJ2-7
CDR3nt: TGTGCCAGCAGCTTCGTCGCTAGCGGGGGGGAGAGCGAGCAGTACTTC
CDR3aa: CASSFVASGGESEQYF

abundance: few
d_gene: TRBD1
v_gene: TRBV5-1
j_gene: TRBJ1-2
CDR3nt: TGCGCCAGCAGCTCCCCGGGACAGTCCGAGAGCTACACCTTC
CDR3aa: CASSSPGQSESYTF

abundance: -
d_gene: TRBD1
v_gene: TRBV4-3
j_gene: TRBJ1-1
CDR3nt: TGCGCCAGCAGCCAGGCTACAGGGGAGGATGAAGCTTTCTTT
CDR3aa: CASSQATGEDEAFF

abundance: -
d_gene: -
v_gene: TRBV4-2
j_gene: TRBJ2-1
CDR3nt: TGTGCCAGCAGCCAAGAGGGCCCCTCAGGGGGGATTTACAATGAGCAGTTCTTC
CDR3aa: CASSQEGPSGGIYNEQFF

abundance: -
d_gene: -
v_gene: TRBV29-1
j_gene: TRBJ2-3
CDR3nt: TGCAGCGTTGAGGGGACGAATACTAGCACAGATACGCAGTATTTT
CDR3aa: CSVEGTNTSTDTQYF

abundance: -
d_gene: TRBD2
v_gene: TRBV9
j_gene: TRBJ2-6
CDR3nt: TGTGCCAGCAGCTTCGGACTAGCGGGGGCCTCTGGGGCCAACGTCCTGACTTTC
CDR3aa: CASSFGLAGASGANVLTF

abundance: -
d_gene: -
v_gene: TRBV7-2
j_gene: TRBJ2-3
CDR3nt: TGTGCCAGCAGCTATTGGGATACGCAGTATTTT
CDR3aa: CASSYWDTQYF

abundance: -
d_gene: -
v_gene: TRBV6-1
j_gene: TRBJ2-2
CDR3nt: TGTGCCAGCAGTGAAGCGCACCGGGCCGGGGAGCTGTTTTTT
CDR3aa: CASSEAHRAGELFF